This entry lists 25 T cell receptor beta chains sequenced from one sample in a study of blood T cells in healthy people across ages. Alongside a J-beta primer mix, a sample-barcoded 5' primer served in a second PCR lasting roughly 7 to 12 cycles. TCRdb re-called the 5' RACE reads with MiXCR, one entry per CDR3 protein. The data show 890,000 or so distinct CDR3 sequences, less than 80% seen once. Sequencing input: blood. These receptor sequences come from a man aged 25 to 40 in good health.

V and J are TRBV29-1 and TRBJ1-2; D ambiguous. This CDR3 has 13 residues. The germline V gene encodes CDR1 SQVTM and CDR2 ANQGSEA. Deletions cut 1 base from V and 2 bases from J, with 8 bases between. The CDR3 sequence is CSVEGEGNYGYTF. For the CDR3, the DNA is TGCAGCGTTGAAGGGGAAGGGAACTATGGCTACACCTTC.

This clonotype showed up just a few times. This chain links TRBV3-1 with TRBJ2-2; D may match TRBD1 or TRBD2 (5 bases each). The V end was cut by 4 bases, the J end by 2 bases, with 14 bases between. CDR3 length: 16 residues. CDR1 LGHDT and CDR2 YNNKEL come from the germline V gene (reference sequence). The CDR3 reads CASSLSRDPNTGELFF. CDR3 in DNA: TGTGCCAGCAGCCTGTCCCGGGACCCAAACACCGGGGAGCTGTTTTTT.

Only a few counts were recorded for this clonotype. The chain links TRBV14 to TRBJ2-4, with D perhaps matching TRBD1 or TRBD2 (6 bases each). This CDR3 is 13 amino acids long. Looked up from germline, CDR1 is SGHDN and CDR2 is FVKESK. With 5 bases removed from V and 6 bases from J, the gap between germline ends came to 11 bases. CDR3 residues: CASSARGPNIQYF. For the CDR3, the DNA is TGTGCCAGCAGCGCCCGGGGGCCAAACATTCAGTACTTC.

This clonotype showed up just a few times. The rearrangement uses TRBV20-1 and TRBJ2-5; TRBD1 might be the D (6 bases). CDR3 length: 15 residues. V gave up 1 base and J gave up 3 bases, with 15 bases separating them. Germline V gene data show CDR1 as DFQATT and CDR2 as SNEGSKA (reference sequence). The CDR3 DNA follows: TGCAGTGCTAGAGCGGCAGGGGATTTTAAAGAGACCCAGTACTTC. Encoded protein: CSARAAGDFKETQYF.

The chain links TRBV7-2 to TRBJ2-3, with TRBD1 matching over 7 bases. CDR1 is SGHTA, CDR2 FQGNSA, per germline. J lost 4 bases, V lost 3 bases, and 7 bases had no gene match. This CDR3 is built from 15 residues. The DNA of the CDR3 is TGTGCCAGCAGCTTCGACAGGGTCTCAGCAGATACGCAGTATTTT. This sequence encodes CASSFDRVSADTQYF.

The chain has TRBV7-8 and TRBJ1-6; D is possibly TRBD1 (5 bases). The CDR3 totals 16 residues. V was trimmed by 4 bases and J by 10 bases, leaving 20 bases between them. Germline V gene lookup returns CDR1 SGHVS and CDR2 FQNEAQ. CDR3 in amino acids: CASSSQDGGIRSPLHF. The DNA for the CDR3 is TGTGCCAGCAGCTCCCAGGACGGGGGAATAAGGTCACCCCTCCACTTT.

This clonotype showed up just a few times. The J gene is TRBJ2-7, the V gene TRBV7-2; D unresolved. Germline CDR1 reads SGHTA; CDR2 reads FQGNSA. V gave up 0 bases and J gave up 4 bases, with 10 bases separating them. This CDR3 has 14 amino acids. CDR3 nucleotide sequence: TGTGCCAGCAGCTTAGCGTACGCATCATACGAGCAGTACTTC. Translation gives CASSLAYASYEQYF.

The chain combines TRBV4-2 with TRBJ1-4; TRBD1 is a possible D gene (5 bases). Trimming stripped 4 bases from V and 6 bases from J, with 12 bases between. Germline-derived CDR1 and CDR2 are LGHNA and YNFKEQ. This CDR3 spans 14 amino acids. Here the CDR3 reads CASSRTLGDEKLFF. For the CDR3, the DNA is TGTGCCAGCAGCCGGACATTGGGCGATGAAAAACTGTTTTTT.

Details on this clonotype: One junction end disagrees with the germline gene, perhaps due to a read error. The CDR3 protein is CAISRDRAEGYIF. The CDR3 bases are TGTGCCATCAGTCGTGACAGGGCGGAGGGCTACATCTTC. V and J are TRBV10-3 and TRBJ1-2, with 7 bases aligning to TRBD1. This CDR3 has 13 amino acids. Germline V lookup: CDR1 ENHRY, CDR2 SYGVKD.

The CDR3 nucleotides read TGTGCCAGCAGCTTAGTCGGACTTTACAATGAGCAGTTCTTC. This translates into CASSLVGLYNEQFF. The rearrangement links TRBV11-2 to TRBJ2-1; perhaps TRBD2 as D (5 bases). CDR3 length equals 14 residues. CDR1 and CDR2 from the germline V gene are SGHAT and FQNNGV. Trimming cost V 1 base and J 4 bases, with 8 bases left between them.

The chain combines TRBV9 with TRBJ2-7; tentatively, D is TRBD2 (6 bases). The CDR3 extends over 14 amino acids. The germline V and J ends were trimmed by 3 bases and 3 bases, with 13 bases remaining between them. CDR1 SGDLS and CDR2 YYNGEE come from the germline V gene. As DNA, the CDR3 is TGTGCCAGCAGCGGCGGGCAGGGACTCTACGAGCAGTACTTC. It translates to CASSGGQGLYEQYF.

The chain joins TRBV20-1 to TRBJ2-1, with 14 positions matching TRBD2. V was clipped by 7 bases and J by 7 bases; unmatched bases: 12. The germline V gene has CDR1 DFQATT and CDR2 SNEGSKA (reference sequence). The CDR3 is 16 amino acids. CDR3 sequence reads: CSVSRLAGGPMNEQFF. Here the CDR3 DNA reads TGCAGTGTGTCACGACTAGCGGGGGGGCCAATGAATGAGCAGTTCTTC.

CDR3: CASSQDALAAAIEQYF. For the CDR3, the DNA is TGTGCCAGCAGCCAAGATGCCCTGGCGGCAGCCATAGAGCAGTACTTC. The chain employs TRBV3-1 and TRBJ2-5; D uncertain. CDR3 length: 16 residues. Per germline, CDR1 LGHDT and CDR2 YNNKEL (reference sequence). V lost 0 bases, J lost 11 bases, and 22 bases lay in between.

This clonotype has a handful of counts. The CDR3 loop is CATPRGGNNEQFF. CDR3 in DNA: TGTGCCACTCCCCGGGGGGGTAACAATGAGCAGTTCTTC. The chain links TRBV24-1 to TRBJ2-1, with TRBD2 matching over 8 bases. Per germline, CDR1 KGHDR and CDR2 SFDVKD. This CDR3 comprises 13 residues. Trimming cost V 10 bases and J 5 bases; bases outside gene matches: 6.

Concerning this clonotype itself: A much larger clone lies one base from this, so it may be a read error. The gene calls are TRBV12-3 or TRBV12-4 and TRBJ2-3, with 7 nucleotides matching TRBD2. The CDR3 runs 14 residues. Written as DNA, the CDR3 is TGTGCCCGCAGTGTGGCGGGGGGCACAGATACGCAGTATTTT. Translation: CARSVAGGTDTQYF.

The chain couples TRBV20-1 to TRBJ2-7; D unresolved. Between the trimmed V and J ends, which lost 3 bases and 9 bases, there was a span of 21 bases. Germline lookup yields CDR1 DFQATT and CDR2 SNEGSKA (reference sequence). CDR3 length equals 14 residues. As DNA, the CDR3 is TGCAGTGCTAGTGGGGAACCCGATATAGGTGGGCAGTACTTC. It codes for CSASGEPDIGGQYF.

The rearrangement uses TRBV7-2 and TRBJ2-1; 16 bases match TRBD2. Germline assignment: CDR1 SGHTA and CDR2 FQGNSA. After removal of 4 bases from V and 10 bases from J, the junction contained 4 bases not matched to a gene. The CDR3 has 15 amino acids. CDR3 sequence reads: CASSSTGLAGGEQFF. The CDR3 nucleotides are TGTGCCAGCAGCTCGACGGGACTAGCGGGGGGGGAGCAGTTCTTC. Variable domain in full (rest from reference TRBV7-2 and TRBJ2-1): GAGVSQSPSNKVTEKGKDVELRCDPISGHTALYWYRQSLGQGLEFLIYFQGNSAPDKSGLPSDRFSAERTGGSVSTLTIQRTQQEDSAVYLCASSSTGLAGGEQFFGPGTRLTVL.

The V and J genes are TRBV7-2 and TRBJ1-2; D remains unclear. Germline CDR1 and CDR2: SGHTA and FQGNSA. V dropped 5 bases and J dropped 6 bases, with 16 bases sitting between them. The CDR3 has 14 residues. CDR3 sequence reads: CASSPPRGFNGYTF. The CDR3 nucleotides read TGTGCCAGCAGCCCCCCTCGCGGGTTTAATGGCTACACCTTC.

This sequence joins TRBV6-1 and TRBJ2-3; D remains ambiguous. Trimming stripped 5 bases from V and 1 base from J, with 19 bases between. This CDR3 is built from 17 residues. Germline V gene data show CDR1 as MNHNS and CDR2 as SASEGT. The CDR3 DNA is TGTGCCAGCAGTCCCCCAGCCTCTTCTATGGGCACAGATACGCAGTATTTT. Translated: CASSPPASSMGTDTQYF.

This chain links TRBV4-2 with TRBJ2-7, with TRBD2 matching 14 bases. The CDR3 has 19 residues. Germline CDR1 and CDR2: LGHNA and YNFKEQ. The V gene end was trimmed by 1 base and the J gene end by 2 bases; junction bases not matched to a gene: 10. The CDR3 DNA reads as TGTGCCAGCAGCCAAGGGACTAGCGGGGGGACTTTATCTCCCTACGAGCAGTACTTC. Translating it yields CASSQGTSGGTLSPYEQYF.

This clonotype turned up a few times. The genes are TRBV27 and TRBJ2-3; D assignment may be TRBD1 or TRBD2 (5 bases each). Germline CDR1 is MNHEY and CDR2 is SMNVEV (reference sequence). The V end lost 2 bases, the J end lost 3 bases, and 12 bases lay between the germline ends. The CDR3 sequence is 15 residues long. DNA of the CDR3: TGTGCCAGCAGTTTAAGGGGACCGTGGACAGATACGCAGTATTTT. As protein: CASSLRGPWTDTQYF.

The chain couples TRBV19 to TRBJ1-5, with TRBD1 matching over 9 bases. Per germline, CDR1 LNHDA and CDR2 SQIVND (reference sequence). CDR3 length equals 18 residues. V shed 4 bases and J 0 bases; nucleotides not matched to a gene: 10. The CDR3 is CASSSRTGVYYSNQPQHF. Here the CDR3 DNA reads TGTGCCAGTAGTAGCCGGACAGGGGTTTATTATAGCAATCAGCCCCAGCATTTT.

This chain uses TRBV6-5 with TRBJ2-3; 8 bases fit TRBD2. Trimming took 0 bases from V and 2 from J; bases not matched to a gene: 10. Germline CDR1 is MNHEY and CDR2 is SVGAGI. The CDR3 sequence is 18 residues long. Written as DNA, the CDR3 is TGTGCCAGCAGTTACTCGAATAACGGGGGGGAAGCCACAGATACGCAGTATTTT. This encodes CASSYSNNGGEATDTQYF.

This clonotype has only one observation. The chain is built from TRBV9 and TRBJ2-7; D unresolved. The end of the DNA aligns better with TRBJ2-5, so the J call may be wrong. There are 14 residues in the CDR3. Germline V gives CDR1 SGDLS, CDR2 YYNGEE. The CDR3 bases are TGTGCCAGCAGCGAGTCCCCGACACGGGAGACCCAGTACTTC. It encodes CASSESPTRETQYF.

The chain is built from TRBV27 and TRBJ2-3; TRBD1 aligns across 11 bases. V was pared by 6 bases and J by 0 bases, with 14 bases of the junction left unmatched. This CDR3 comprises 19 residues. Germline assignment: CDR1 MNHEY and CDR2 SMNVEV (reference sequence). This CDR3 reads CASSLRLGQGDTSTDTQYF. As DNA, the CDR3 is TGTGCCAGCAGCCTAAGACTGGGACAGGGGGACACTAGCACAGATACGCAGTATTTT.